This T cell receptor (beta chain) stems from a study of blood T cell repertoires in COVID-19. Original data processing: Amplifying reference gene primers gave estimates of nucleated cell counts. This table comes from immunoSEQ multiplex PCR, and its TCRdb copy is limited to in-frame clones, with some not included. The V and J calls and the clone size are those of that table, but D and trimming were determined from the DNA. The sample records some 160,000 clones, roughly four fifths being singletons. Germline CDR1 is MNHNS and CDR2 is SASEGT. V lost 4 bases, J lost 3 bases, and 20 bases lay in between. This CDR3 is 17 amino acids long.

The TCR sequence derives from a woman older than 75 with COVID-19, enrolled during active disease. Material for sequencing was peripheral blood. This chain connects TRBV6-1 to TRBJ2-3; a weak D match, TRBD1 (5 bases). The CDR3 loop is CASSVQGNLVGTDTQYF. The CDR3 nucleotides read TGTGCCAGCAGTGTCCAGGGTAATTTAGTTGGGACAGATACGCAGTATTTT.